This TCR beta chain emerged from a study of blood T cell repertoires in COVID-19. Turning to the study itself: Cohort 3 donors counted as recovered after two negative PCRs, clearance, or resolved symptoms.

The method was immunoSEQ multiplex PCR; TCRdb's version includes in-frame clones alone and lacks a portion of them. The data hold fewer than 350,000 clones, with 88% observed a single time. Individuals aged roughly 18 to 90 years were recruited from 24 US areas. This CDR3 comprises 16 residues. Germline lookup yields CDR1 SGHDN and CDR2 FVKESK. With 3 bases clipped from V and 2 bases from J, the junction kept 10 bases outside the gene matches. Material for sequencing was PBMCs or T cells enriched from blood (not recorded which). The V and J genes are TRBV14 and TRBJ2-7, with 7 bases lining up with TRBD1. The sequence was obtained from a woman aged 55 to 70 in a cohort exposed to, infected with or recovered from COVID-19 (not recorded which). DNA of the CDR3: TGTGCCAGCAGCCACACCGGGACAGAGTTCCCCTACGAGCAGTACTTC. Translating it yields CASSHTGTEFPYEQYF. The variable domain in full, with the rest retrieved from reference TRBV14 and TRBJ2-7, is EAGVTQFPSHSVIEKGQTVTLRCDPISGHDNLYWYRRVMGKEIKFLLHFVKESKQDESGMPNNRFLAERTGGTYSTLKVQPAELEDSGVYFCASSHTGTEFPYEQYFGPGTRLTVT.